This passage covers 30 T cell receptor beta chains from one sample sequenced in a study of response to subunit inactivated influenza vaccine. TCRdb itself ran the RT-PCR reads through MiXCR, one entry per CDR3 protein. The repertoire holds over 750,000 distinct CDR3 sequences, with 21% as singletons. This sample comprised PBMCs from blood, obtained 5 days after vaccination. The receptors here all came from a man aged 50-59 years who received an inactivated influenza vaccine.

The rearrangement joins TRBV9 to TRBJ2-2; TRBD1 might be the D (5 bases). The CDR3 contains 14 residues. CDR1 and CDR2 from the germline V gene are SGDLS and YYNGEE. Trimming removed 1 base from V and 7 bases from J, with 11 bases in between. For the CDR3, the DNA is TGTGCCAGCAGCGTAAGGGGTGCGAACGGGGAGCTGTTTTTT. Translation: CASSVRGANGELFF.

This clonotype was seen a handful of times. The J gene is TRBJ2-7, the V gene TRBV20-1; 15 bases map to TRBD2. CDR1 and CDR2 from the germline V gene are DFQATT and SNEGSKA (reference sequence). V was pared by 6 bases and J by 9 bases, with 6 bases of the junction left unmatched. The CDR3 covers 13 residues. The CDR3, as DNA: TGCAGTGCCGGGACTAGCGGGAGGATTGGGCAGTACTTC. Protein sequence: CSAGTSGRIGQYF.

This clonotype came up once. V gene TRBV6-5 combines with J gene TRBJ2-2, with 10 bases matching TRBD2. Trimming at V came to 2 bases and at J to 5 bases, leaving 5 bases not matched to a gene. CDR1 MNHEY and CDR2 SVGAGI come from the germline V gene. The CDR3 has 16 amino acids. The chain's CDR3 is CASSYLGLARTGELFF. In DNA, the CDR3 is TGTGCCAGCAGTTACCTGGGACTAGCGAGGACCGGGGAGCTGTTTTTT.

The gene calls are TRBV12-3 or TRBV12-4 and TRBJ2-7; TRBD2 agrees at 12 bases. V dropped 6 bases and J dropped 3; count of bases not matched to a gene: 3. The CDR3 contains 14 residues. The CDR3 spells CASSRTSGNYEQYF. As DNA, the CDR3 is TGTGCCAGCAGCCGGACTAGCGGGAACTACGAGCAGTACTTC.

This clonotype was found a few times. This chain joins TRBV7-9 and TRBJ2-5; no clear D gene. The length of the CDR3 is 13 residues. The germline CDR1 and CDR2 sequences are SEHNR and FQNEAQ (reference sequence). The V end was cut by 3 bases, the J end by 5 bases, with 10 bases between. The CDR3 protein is CASSFWTPETQYF. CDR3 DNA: TGTGCCAGCAGCTTTTGGACGCCGGAGACCCAGTACTTC.

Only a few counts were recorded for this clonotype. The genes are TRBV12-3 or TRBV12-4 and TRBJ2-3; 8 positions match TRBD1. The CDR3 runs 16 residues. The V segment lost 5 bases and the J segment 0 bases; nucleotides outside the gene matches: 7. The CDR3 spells CASSARTGPSTDTQYF. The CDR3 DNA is TGTGCCAGCAGTGCTCGGACAGGGCCTAGCACAGATACGCAGTATTTT.

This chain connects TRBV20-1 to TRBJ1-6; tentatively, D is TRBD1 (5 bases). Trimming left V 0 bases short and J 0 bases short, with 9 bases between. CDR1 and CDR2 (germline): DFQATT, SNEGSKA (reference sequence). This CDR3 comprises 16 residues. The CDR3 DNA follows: TGCAGTGCTAGAGACACAGGCCGCTCCTATAATTCACCCCTCCACTTT. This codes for CSARDTGRSYNSPLHF.

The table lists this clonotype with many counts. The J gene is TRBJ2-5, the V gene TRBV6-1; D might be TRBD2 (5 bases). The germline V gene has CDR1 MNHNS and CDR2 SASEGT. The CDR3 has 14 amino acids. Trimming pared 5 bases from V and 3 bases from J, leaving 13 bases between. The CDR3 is CASSNLLGKETQYF. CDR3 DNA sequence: TGTGCCAGCAGTAATCTACTAGGAAAAGAGACCCAGTACTTC.

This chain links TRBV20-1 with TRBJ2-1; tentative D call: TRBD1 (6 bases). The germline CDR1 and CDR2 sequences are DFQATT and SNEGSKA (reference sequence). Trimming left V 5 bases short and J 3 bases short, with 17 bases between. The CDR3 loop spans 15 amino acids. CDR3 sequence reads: CSASQGSVGYNEQFF. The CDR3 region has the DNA TGCAGTGCTTCGCAGGGGAGCGTGGGCTACAATGAGCAGTTCTTC.

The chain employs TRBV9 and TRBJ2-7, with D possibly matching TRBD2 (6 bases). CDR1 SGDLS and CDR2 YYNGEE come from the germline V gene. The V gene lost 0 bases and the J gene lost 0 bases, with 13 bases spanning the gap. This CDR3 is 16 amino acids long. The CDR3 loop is CASSVGGASSSYEQYF. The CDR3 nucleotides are TGTGCCAGCAGCGTAGGCGGGGCGTCCAGCTCCTACGAGCAGTACTTC. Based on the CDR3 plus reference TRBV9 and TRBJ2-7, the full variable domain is DSGVTQTPKHLITATGQRVTLRCSPRSGDLSVYWYQQSLDQGLQFLIQYYNGEERAKGNILERFSAQQFPDLHSELNLSSLELGDSALYFCASSVGGASSSYEQYFGPGTRLTVT.

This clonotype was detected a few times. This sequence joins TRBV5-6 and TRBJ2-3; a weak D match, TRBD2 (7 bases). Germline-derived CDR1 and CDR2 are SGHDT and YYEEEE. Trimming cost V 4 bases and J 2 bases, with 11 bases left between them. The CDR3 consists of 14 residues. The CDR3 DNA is TGTGCCAGCAGCGGGCGGGGGCCCACAGATACGCAGTATTTT. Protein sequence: CASSGRGPTDTQYF.

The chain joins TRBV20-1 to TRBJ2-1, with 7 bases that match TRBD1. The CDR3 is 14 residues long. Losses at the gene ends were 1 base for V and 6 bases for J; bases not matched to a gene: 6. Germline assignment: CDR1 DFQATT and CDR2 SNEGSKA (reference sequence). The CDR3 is CSARVPDRVNEQFF. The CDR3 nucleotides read TGCAGTGCTAGAGTCCCAGACAGGGTCAATGAGCAGTTCTTC.

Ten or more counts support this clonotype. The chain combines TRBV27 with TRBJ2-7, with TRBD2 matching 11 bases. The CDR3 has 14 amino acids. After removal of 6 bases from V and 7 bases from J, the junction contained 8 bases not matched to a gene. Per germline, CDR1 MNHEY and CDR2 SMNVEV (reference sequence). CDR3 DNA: TGTGCCAGCAGCCCTAGCGGGGGGCCTAGTGAGCAGTACTTC. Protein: CASSPSGGPSEQYF.

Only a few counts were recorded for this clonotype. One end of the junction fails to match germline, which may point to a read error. This CDR3 reads CASSSISGSPNYEQYF. For the CDR3, the DNA is TGTGCTAGCAGCTCAATTAGCGGGAGTCCCAACTACGAGCAGTACTTC. The chain uses TRBV7-8 and TRBJ2-7, with 9 bases that match TRBD2. There are 16 residues in the CDR3. Per germline, CDR1 SGHVS and CDR2 FQNEAQ.

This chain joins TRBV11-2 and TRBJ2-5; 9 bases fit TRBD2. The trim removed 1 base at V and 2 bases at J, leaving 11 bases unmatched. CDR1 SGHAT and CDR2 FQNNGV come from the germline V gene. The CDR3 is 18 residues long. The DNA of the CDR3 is TGTGCCAGCAGCTTAGGACCGGTGCGGGGGGGCCCACAAGAGACCCAGTACTTC. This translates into CASSLGPVRGGPQETQYF.

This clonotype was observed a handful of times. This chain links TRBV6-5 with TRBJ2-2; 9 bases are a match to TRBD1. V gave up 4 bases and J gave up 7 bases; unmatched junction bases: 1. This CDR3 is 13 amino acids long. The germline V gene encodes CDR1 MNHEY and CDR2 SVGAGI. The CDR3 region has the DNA TGTGCCAGCAGTTGGACAGGGGTCGGGGAGCTGTTTTTT. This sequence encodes CASSWTGVGELFF.

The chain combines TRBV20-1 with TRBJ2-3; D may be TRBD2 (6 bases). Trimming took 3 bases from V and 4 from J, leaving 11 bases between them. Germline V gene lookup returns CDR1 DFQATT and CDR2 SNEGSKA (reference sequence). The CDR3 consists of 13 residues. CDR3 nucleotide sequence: TGCAGTGCTAGGTTCGGCGGGGCAGATACGCAGTATTTT. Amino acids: CSARFGGADTQYF.

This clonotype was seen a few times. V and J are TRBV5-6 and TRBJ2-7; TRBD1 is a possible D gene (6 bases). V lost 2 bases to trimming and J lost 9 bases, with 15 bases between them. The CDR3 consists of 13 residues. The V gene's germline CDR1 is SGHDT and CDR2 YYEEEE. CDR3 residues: CASSFLQGSGQYF. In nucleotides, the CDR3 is TGTGCCAGCAGCTTCCTACAGGGTTCAGGGCAGTACTTC.

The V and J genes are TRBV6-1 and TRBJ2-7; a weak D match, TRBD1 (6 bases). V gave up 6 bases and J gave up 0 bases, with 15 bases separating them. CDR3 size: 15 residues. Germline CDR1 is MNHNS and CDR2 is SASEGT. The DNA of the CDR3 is TGTGCCAGCAGCCTGGACAGCCCCTACTCCTACGAGCAGTACTTC. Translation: CASSLDSPYSYEQYF.

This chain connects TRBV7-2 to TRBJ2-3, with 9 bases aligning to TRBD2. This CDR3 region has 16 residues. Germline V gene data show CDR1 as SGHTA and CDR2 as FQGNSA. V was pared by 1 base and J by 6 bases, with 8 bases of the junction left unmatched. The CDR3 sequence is CASSLDSSGVTDTQYF. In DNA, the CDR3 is TGTGCCAGCAGCTTAGATTCTAGCGGGGTTACGGATACGCAGTATTTT.

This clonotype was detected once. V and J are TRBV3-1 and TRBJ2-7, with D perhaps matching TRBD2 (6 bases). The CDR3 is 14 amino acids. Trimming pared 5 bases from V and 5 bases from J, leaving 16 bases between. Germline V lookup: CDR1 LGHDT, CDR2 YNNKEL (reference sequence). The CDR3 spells CASSNRDWSHEQYF. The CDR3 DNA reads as TGTGCCAGCAGCAACCGGGACTGGAGCCACGAGCAGTACTTC.

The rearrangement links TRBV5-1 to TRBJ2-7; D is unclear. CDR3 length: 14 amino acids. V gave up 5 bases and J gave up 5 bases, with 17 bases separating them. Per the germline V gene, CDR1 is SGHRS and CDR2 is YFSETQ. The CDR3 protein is CASRPLSSMDEQYF. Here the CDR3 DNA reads TGCGCCAGCAGGCCACTATCATCCATGGACGAGCAGTACTTC.

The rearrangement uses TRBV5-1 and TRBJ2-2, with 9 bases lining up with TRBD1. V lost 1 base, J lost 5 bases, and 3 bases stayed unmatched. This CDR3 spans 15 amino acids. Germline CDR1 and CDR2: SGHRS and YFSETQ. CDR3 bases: TGCGCCAGCAGCTTGAAGACAGGGGGAACCGGGGAGCTGTTTTTT. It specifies CASSLKTGGTGELFF.

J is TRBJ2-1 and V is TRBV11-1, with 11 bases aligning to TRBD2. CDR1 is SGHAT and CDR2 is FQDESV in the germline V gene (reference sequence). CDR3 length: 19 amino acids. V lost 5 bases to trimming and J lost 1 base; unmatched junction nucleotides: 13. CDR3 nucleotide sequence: TGTGCCAGCAGCCCAGGGCGGGGTACTAGCGGGAGTTCCTACAATGAGCAGTTCTTC. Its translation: CASSPGRGTSGSSYNEQFF.

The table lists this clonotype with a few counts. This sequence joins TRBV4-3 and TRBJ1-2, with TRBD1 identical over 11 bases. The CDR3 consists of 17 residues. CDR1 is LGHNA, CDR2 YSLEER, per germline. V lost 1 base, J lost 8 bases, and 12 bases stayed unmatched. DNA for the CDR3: TGCGCCAGCAGCCAAGGGACAGGGGGCGGGAGGTTGTCCGGCTACACCTTC. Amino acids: CASSQGTGGGRLSGYTF.

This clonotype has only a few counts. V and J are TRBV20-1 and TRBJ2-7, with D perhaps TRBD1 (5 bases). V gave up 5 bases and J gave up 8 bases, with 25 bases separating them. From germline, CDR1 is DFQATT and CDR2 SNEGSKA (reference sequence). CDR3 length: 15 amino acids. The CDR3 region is CSAYSRAGPLFKQYF. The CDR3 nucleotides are TGCAGTGCTTACTCCAGGGCCGGCCCTTTGTTCAAGCAGTACTTC.

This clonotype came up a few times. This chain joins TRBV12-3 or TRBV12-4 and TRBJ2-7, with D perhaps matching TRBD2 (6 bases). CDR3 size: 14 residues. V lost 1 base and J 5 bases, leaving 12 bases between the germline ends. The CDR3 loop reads CASSLGSSVDEQYF. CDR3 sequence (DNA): TGTGCCAGCAGTTTAGGTTCTAGCGTCGACGAGCAGTACTTC.

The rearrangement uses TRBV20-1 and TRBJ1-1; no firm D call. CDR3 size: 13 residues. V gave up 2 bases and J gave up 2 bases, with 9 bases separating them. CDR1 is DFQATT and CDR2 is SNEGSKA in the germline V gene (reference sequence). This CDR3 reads CSARFWGNTEAFF. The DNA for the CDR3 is TGCAGTGCTAGATTCTGGGGTAACACTGAAGCTTTCTTT.

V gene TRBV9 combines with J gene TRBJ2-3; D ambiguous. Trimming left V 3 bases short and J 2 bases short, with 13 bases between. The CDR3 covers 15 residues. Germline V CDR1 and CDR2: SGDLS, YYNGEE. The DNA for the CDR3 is TGTGCCAGCAGCGCCGCCCTAGATCCCACAGATACGCAGTATTTT. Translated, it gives CASSAALDPTDTQYF.

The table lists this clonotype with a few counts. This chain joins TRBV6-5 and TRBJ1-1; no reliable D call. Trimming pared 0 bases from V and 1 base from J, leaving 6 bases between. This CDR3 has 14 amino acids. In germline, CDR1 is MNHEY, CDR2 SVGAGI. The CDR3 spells CASSYSGRNTEAFF. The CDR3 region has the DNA TGTGCCAGCAGTTACTCAGGACGGAACACTGAAGCTTTCTTT.